Below, one T cell receptor beta chain is given with its context. The data were obtained in a study of blood T cell repertoires in COVID-19. About the study: COVID-19 samples, acute and convalescent, were from the United States, Italy and Spain.

Repertoires were generated with immunoSEQ multiplex PCR, while TCRdb's copy carries only in-frame clones and drops some. The sample lists a few hundred thousand clones; about 91% were seen once. This sequence originates from a woman aged 40 to 49 with acute COVID-19. Sequences were obtained from PBMCs or T cells enriched from blood (not recorded which).

CDR3 coding DNA: TGTGCCACCAGTGACCCGACACCGGGACTAGCGGACTACAATGAGCAGTTCTTC. This codes for CATSDPTPGLADYNEQFF. V is TRBV24-1 and J is TRBJ2-1; 11 positions match TRBD2. Germline-derived CDR1 and CDR2 are KGHDR and SFDVKD. The CDR3 spans 18 residues. The ends lost 4 bases at V and 3 bases at J; junction bases unmatched: 10.